A selection of T cell receptor beta chains follows, all from one sample in a study of neoadjuvant nivolumab and ipilimumab in lung cancer. Clones were sequenced by immunoSEQ multiplex PCR, and TCRdb holds only the in-frame ones, with some missing. Of about 25,000 clones listed, approximately 78% are singletons. The sequences come from tumor tissue, collected after neoadjuvant nivolumab, alone or with ipilimumab, at or shortly before surgery. These receptors were taken from an adult with non-small cell lung cancer. The CDR3 runs from the conserved cysteine through the conserved F or W. A D gene is named only where the DNA matches it firmly. A row's size may be missing; if present it is once, few, many or a size class.

clone_size: -; j_call: TRBJ2-3; v_call: TRBV18; d_call: -; cdr3_nt: TGTGCCAGCTCACCACACCCAGGCGCCTCGGATACGCAGTATTTT; cdr3_aa: CASSPHPGASDTQYF
clone_size: -; j_call: TRBJ2-2; v_call: TRBV7-9; d_call: -; cdr3_nt: TGTGCCAGCAGCTTAATGCCAGCGGCCGGGGAGCTGTTTTTT; cdr3_aa: CASSLMPAAGELFF
clone_size: -; j_call: TRBJ1-1; v_call: TRBV18; d_call: -; cdr3_nt: TGTGCCAGCTCACCAGGGGTAGGGGGCACTGAAGCTTTCTTT; cdr3_aa: CASSPGVGGTEAFF
clone_size: -; j_call: TRBJ1-1; v_call: TRBV5-4; d_call: -; cdr3_nt: TGTGCCAGCAGCTTGGGGGTGAACACTGAAGCTTTCTTT; cdr3_aa: CASSLGVNTEAFF
clone_size: -; j_call: TRBJ2-3; v_call: TRBV29-1; d_call: -; cdr3_nt: TGCAGCGTTGAAGACGGGGCTGATACGCAGTATTTT; cdr3_aa: CSVEDGADTQYF
clone_size: -; j_call: TRBJ2-7; v_call: TRBV30; d_call: TRBD1; cdr3_nt: TGTGCCTGGAGTGTACGACAGGGCTACGAGCAGTACTTC; cdr3_aa: CAWSVRQGYEQYF
clone_size: -; j_call: TRBJ2-3; v_call: TRBV10-1; d_call: TRBD1; cdr3_nt: TGCGCCAGCAGTGAGTGGGGGACAGACGGAGATACGCAGTATTTT; cdr3_aa: CASSEWGTDGDTQYF
clone_size: -; j_call: TRBJ1-1; v_call: TRBV6-6; d_call: TRBD1; cdr3_nt: TGTGCCAGCGGGGACAGGGTTGAAGCTTTCTTT; cdr3_aa: CASGDRVEAFF
clone_size: -; j_call: TRBJ1-4; v_call: TRBV2; d_call: -; cdr3_nt: TGTGCCAGCGAGGTCGAGGTAGCGAATGAAAAACTGTTTTTT; cdr3_aa: CASEVEVANEKLFF
clone_size: -; j_call: TRBJ1-1; v_call: TRBV18; d_call: -; cdr3_nt: TGTGCCAGCTCGCGTGGGTTGTCGGCTTTCTTT; cdr3_aa: CASSRGLSAFF
clone_size: -; j_call: TRBJ2-7; v_call: TRBV28; d_call: -; cdr3_nt: TGTGCCAGCAGTTTGAGTTTGCAGGGCTACGAGCAGTACTTC; cdr3_aa: CASSLSLQGYEQYF
clone_size: -; j_call: TRBJ1-2; v_call: TRBV4-2; d_call: -; cdr3_nt: TGTGCCAGCAGCCAAGGAGCAGAGAGAGCCTACACCTTC; cdr3_aa: CASSQGAERAYTF
clone_size: -; j_call: TRBJ2-1; v_call: TRBV7-9; d_call: -; cdr3_nt: TGTGCCAGCAGCTTTACGACCCCTAACAATGAGCAGTTCTTC; cdr3_aa: CASSFTTPNNEQFF
clone_size: -; j_call: TRBJ2-2; v_call: TRBV7-9; d_call: -; cdr3_nt: TGTGCCAGCAGCTTAGCGCAACCCGGGGAGCTGTTTTTT; cdr3_aa: CASSLAQPGELFF
clone_size: -; j_call: TRBJ2-3; v_call: TRBV11-2; d_call: TRBD2; cdr3_nt: TGTGCCAGCAGCTTCATTAGCGGGGGAACAGATACGCAGTATTTT; cdr3_aa: CASSFISGGTDTQYF
clone_size: -; j_call: TRBJ1-1; v_call: TRBV29-1; d_call: -; cdr3_nt: TGCAGCGTTGAAGTCGGGACGCAGCGAACTGAAGCTTTCTTT; cdr3_aa: CSVEVGTQRTEAFF
clone_size: few; j_call: TRBJ1-1; v_call: TRBV6-4; d_call: -; cdr3_nt: TGTGCCAGCAGTAAGACGCCCGAGGACACTGAAGCTTTCTTT; cdr3_aa: CASSKTPEDTEAFF
clone_size: few; j_call: TRBJ2-5; v_call: TRBV5-4; d_call: TRBD2; cdr3_nt: TGTGCCAGCAGCTTGGTACTAGCGGGAGGTTGGAGAGAGACCCAGTACTTC; cdr3_aa: CASSLVLAGGWRETQYF
clone_size: few; j_call: TRBJ1-5; v_call: TRBV29-1; d_call: -; cdr3_nt: TGCAGCGTCCTCTTGAGTGGGGGAGGAAGGCCCCAGCATTTT; cdr3_aa: CSVLLSGGGRPQHF
clone_size: once; j_call: TRBJ2-5; v_call: TRBV5-1; d_call: -; cdr3_nt: TGCGCCAGCAGCTTGCTCGGTCTGGAGACCCAGTACTTC; cdr3_aa: CASSLLGLETQYF
clone_size: -; j_call: TRBJ2-7; v_call: TRBV4-1; d_call: -; cdr3_nt: TGCGCCAGCAGCCAAGATACCGGACGAGTCTACGAGCAGTACTTC; cdr3_aa: CASSQDTGRVYEQYF
clone_size: -; j_call: TRBJ1-1; v_call: TRBV11-3; d_call: TRBD1; cdr3_nt: TGTGCCAGCAGACGGACAGGGCCCGAAGCTTTCTTT; cdr3_aa: CASRRTGPEAFF
clone_size: -; j_call: TRBJ2-1; v_call: TRBV10-2; d_call: -; cdr3_nt: TGCGCCAGCAGTGCAGTTCCGGAAAGTGAGCAGTTCTTC; cdr3_aa: CASSAVPESEQFF
clone_size: -; j_call: TRBJ2-1; v_call: TRBV11-3; d_call: TRBD2; cdr3_nt: TGTGCCAGCAGCTTCCTCCCCCTAACTAGCGGGATTCCCGAGCAGTTCTTC; cdr3_aa: CASSFLPLTSGIPEQFF
clone_size: -; j_call: TRBJ2-3; v_call: TRBV4-1; d_call: -; cdr3_nt: TGCGCCAGCAGCCAAGATCCCAACATGGGAGGCACAGATACGCAGTATTTT; cdr3_aa: CASSQDPNMGGTDTQYF
clone_size: -; j_call: TRBJ2-7; v_call: TRBV10-2; d_call: -; cdr3_nt: TGCGCCACTGGCGAGGACGGGAACTACGAGCAGTACTTC; cdr3_aa: CATGEDGNYEQYF
clone_size: -; j_call: TRBJ2-7; v_call: TRBV7-9; d_call: -; cdr3_nt: TGTGCCAGCAGCTCCAGTGTAGGGGCTGCGTCCTACGAGCAGTACTTC; cdr3_aa: CASSSSVGAASYEQYF
clone_size: once; j_call: TRBJ2-5; v_call: TRBV6-1; d_call: -; cdr3_nt: TGTGCCAGCAGTGAAAACAGGGTTATCCAAGAGACCCAGTACTTC; cdr3_aa: CASSENRVIQETQYF
clone_size: -; j_call: TRBJ2-7; v_call: TRBV6-5; d_call: -; cdr3_nt: TGTGCCAGCAGTTACGGGTCAGGGTCCGAGCAGTACTTC; cdr3_aa: CASSYGSGSEQYF
clone_size: -; j_call: TRBJ2-6; v_call: TRBV11-2; d_call: TRBD1; cdr3_nt: TGTGCCAGCAGCTTCGGACAGGGAGCCACTGGGGCCAACGTCCTGACTTTC; cdr3_aa: CASSFGQGATGANVLTF
clone_size: -; j_call: TRBJ2-7; v_call: TRBV10-2; d_call: TRBD2; cdr3_nt: TGCGCCAGCAGAACTAGCGGAACCGTTTACGAGCAGTACTTC; cdr3_aa: CASRTSGTVYEQYF
clone_size: -; j_call: TRBJ2-7; v_call: TRBV5-1; d_call: TRBD2; cdr3_nt: TGCGCCAGCAGCTTCGGGGGGGCAATCAACGAGCAGTACTTC; cdr3_aa: CASSFGGAINEQYF
clone_size: few; j_call: TRBJ2-7; v_call: TRBV4-2; d_call: -; cdr3_nt: TGTGCCAGCAGCCAAGCAGGGGAGCAGTACTTC; cdr3_aa: CASSQAGEQYF
clone_size: few; j_call: TRBJ2-7; v_call: TRBV10-2; d_call: -; cdr3_nt: TGCGCCAGCAGTGAGCCCGACAGCTACACTTCCTACGAGCAGTACTTC; cdr3_aa: CASSEPDSYTSYEQYF
clone_size: -; j_call: TRBJ2-7; v_call: TRBV6-5; d_call: TRBD2; cdr3_nt: TGTGCCAGCAGTTACGGTACGGGAGGGAGCGAGCAGTACTTC; cdr3_aa: CASSYGTGGSEQYF
clone_size: -; j_call: TRBJ1-1; v_call: TRBV6-1; d_call: -; cdr3_nt: TGTGCCAGCATAACCCAGGGGAGGGACACTGAAGCTTTCTTT; cdr3_aa: CASITQGRDTEAFF
clone_size: -; j_call: TRBJ2-7; v_call: TRBV30; d_call: -; cdr3_nt: TGTGCCTGGAGTCCCGGCCGAGCCTACGAGCAGTACTTC; cdr3_aa: CAWSPGRAYEQYF
clone_size: -; j_call: TRBJ2-3; v_call: TRBV11-2; d_call: -; cdr3_nt: TGTGCCAGCAGCATCCCTCGGGGGAGCACAGATACGCAGTATTTT; cdr3_aa: CASSIPRGSTDTQYF